The 13 T cell receptor beta chains presented below share a single source sample, sequenced in a study of T cells in narcolepsy. Here immunoSEQ multiplex PCR was the method, and the copy in TCRdb shows in-frame clones only, minus some. Here the sample spans 35,000 to 40,000 clones, about 85% being singletons. Material: CD45RA- memory CD4+ T cells from PBMCs. The receptor source for this set is a human donor with narcolepsy.

CDR3 in DNA: TGTGCCAGCAGCTTGGCCGGGACAAATGGCTACACCTTC. Protein: CASSLAGTNGYTF. V is TRBV5-6 and J is TRBJ1-2, with a tentative D call TRBD1 (6 bases). The CDR3 consists of 13 residues. CDR1 SGHDT and CDR2 YYEEEE come from the germline V gene. Trimming took 0 bases from V and 6 from J, leaving 9 bases between them. Based on the CDR3 plus reference TRBV5-6 and TRBJ1-2, the full variable domain is DAGVTQSPTHLIKTRGQQVTLRCSPKSGHDTVSWYQQALGQGPQFIFQYYEEEERQRGNFPDRFSGHQFPNYSSELNVNALLLGDSALYLCASSLAGTNGYTFGSGTRLTVV.

The rearrangement joins TRBV5-1 to TRBJ2-3; D remains ambiguous. Germline loops: CDR1 SGHRS, CDR2 YFSETQ. This CDR3 region has 14 residues. Trimming took 5 bases from V and 2 from J, leaving 12 bases between them. CDR3 loop: CASRIGIVTDTQYF. The CDR3 DNA is TGCGCCAGCAGGATTGGAATAGTCACAGATACGCAGTATTTT.

The chain links TRBV5-6 to TRBJ1-6, with 8 nucleotides matching TRBD1. CDR1 and CDR2 (germline): SGHDT, YYEEEE. The CDR3 spans 15 residues. Germline trimming cut 2 bases from V and 5 bases from J; bases unmatched to any gene: 3. The CDR3 DNA is TGTGCCAGCAGCTTTGGACAGGGCGATAATTCACCCCTCCACTTT. Translation gives CASSFGQGDNSPLHF.

The chain carries TRBV5-6 and TRBJ2-3, with TRBD2 matching over 10 bases. The V segment lost 2 bases and the J segment 2 bases; nucleotides outside the gene matches: 5. In germline, CDR1 is SGHDT, CDR2 YYEEEE. The CDR3 runs to 16 residues. The CDR3 DNA sequence: TGTGCCAGCAGCTTTGGGCTAGCGGGGGCCACAGATACGCAGTATTTT. It specifies CASSFGLAGATDTQYF.

The CDR3 nucleotides are TGCGCCAGCAGCCAAGGGCCAAACACTAACTATGGCTACACCTTC. Protein sequence: CASSQGPNTNYGYTF. The chain recombines TRBV4-3 with TRBJ1-2; D is ambiguous. The CDR3 extends over 15 amino acids. V was cut by 1 base and J by 0 bases, with 9 bases left in between. Germline CDR1 reads LGHNA; CDR2 reads YSLEER.

The chain links TRBV6-5 to TRBJ1-1; D not certain. With 6 bases removed from V and 1 base from J, the gap between germline ends came to 3 bases. Germline CDR1 and CDR2: MNHEY and SVGAGI. The CDR3 is made up of 11 amino acids. This CDR3 is CASRQNTEAFF. In DNA, the CDR3 is TGTGCCAGCAGGCAGAACACTGAAGCTTTCTTT.

The chain employs TRBV28 and TRBJ1-2, with 9 bases fitting TRBD1. V dropped 4 bases and J dropped 2; count of bases not matched to a gene: 5. The CDR3 sequence is 15 residues long. Germline V gene lookup returns CDR1 MDHEN and CDR2 SYDVKM. The CDR3 DNA is TGTGCCAGCAGTTCCCCCGGGACAGGGAACTATGGCTACACCTTC. It yields the protein CASSSPGTGNYGYTF.

Only a few counts were recorded for this clone. This chain joins TRBV9 and TRBJ2-7, with 8 bases identical to TRBD1. Germline-derived CDR1 and CDR2 are SGDLS and YYNGEE. V shed 0 bases, J shed 4 bases, and the junction held 9 bases outside the gene matches. The CDR3 has 16 amino acids. CDR3 DNA sequence: TGTGCCAGCAGCGTAGCTGGGCAGGGGGCTTATTACGAGCAGTACTTC. As protein: CASSVAGQGAYYEQYF.

The chain combines TRBV11-2 with TRBJ1-1; D remains ambiguous. CDR1 SGHAT and CDR2 FQNNGV come from the germline V gene. Trimming took off 8 bases at V and 1 base at J, with 11 bases between the two ends. This CDR3 is built from 13 residues. The DNA of the CDR3 is TGTGCCAGCTGCCTGAGGGAGAACACTGAAGCTTTCTTT. This sequence encodes CASCLRENTEAFF.

This clone was detected only once. This sequence joins TRBV4-3 and TRBJ2-7; a possible D gene is TRBD1 (6 bases). The germline CDR1 and CDR2 sequences are LGHNA and YSLEER. The germline V and J ends were trimmed by 3 bases and 6 bases, with 21 bases remaining between them. This CDR3 is built from 16 residues. CDR3 coding DNA: TGCGCCAGCAGCCATTTCCTACAGGGTACGACGGTCGAGCAGTACTTC. This encodes CASSHFLQGTTVEQYF.

J is TRBJ1-4 and V is TRBV2; D not resolved. Trimming removed 1 base from V and 3 bases from J, with 6 bases in between. CDR1 is SNHLY, CDR2 FYNNEI, per germline. The CDR3 contains 14 residues. This CDR3 reads CASSEVRANEKLFF. CDR3 in DNA: TGTGCCAGCAGTGAAGTGCGGGCTAATGAAAAACTGTTTTTT.

This chain uses TRBV10-3 with TRBJ1-5, with D maybe TRBD1 (5 bases). This CDR3 has 14 amino acids. Germline values: CDR1 ENHRY, CDR2 SYGVKD. V dropped 10 bases and J dropped 5 bases, with 18 bases sitting between them. CDR3 bases: TGTGCCACGCAGGACGGGGGGGTGGATCAGCCCCAGCATTTT. Amino acids: CATQDGGVDQPQHF.

In this sample, this clone turned up a few times. This chain uses TRBV7-9 with TRBJ1-3; D is undetermined. The CDR3 is 17 amino acids. CDR1 and CDR2 (germline): SEHNR, FQNEAQ (reference sequence). Trimming removed 1 base from V and 0 bases from J, with 13 bases in between. The CDR3 DNA reads TGTGCCAGCAGCTTAGTTTTGCGGGAGGACTCTGGAAACACCATATATTTT. Translated, it gives CASSLVLREDSGNTIYF.